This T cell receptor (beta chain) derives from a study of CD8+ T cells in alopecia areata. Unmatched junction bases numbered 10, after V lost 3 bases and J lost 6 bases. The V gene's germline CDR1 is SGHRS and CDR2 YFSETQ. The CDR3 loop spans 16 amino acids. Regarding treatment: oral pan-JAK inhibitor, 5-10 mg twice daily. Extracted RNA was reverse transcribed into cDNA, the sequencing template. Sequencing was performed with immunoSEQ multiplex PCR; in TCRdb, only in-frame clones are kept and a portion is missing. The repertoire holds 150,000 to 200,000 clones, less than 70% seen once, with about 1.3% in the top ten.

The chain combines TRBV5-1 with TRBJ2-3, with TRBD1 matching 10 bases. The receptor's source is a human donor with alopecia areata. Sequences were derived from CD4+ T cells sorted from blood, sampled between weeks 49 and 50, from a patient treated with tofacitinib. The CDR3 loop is CASSSEGQGRWDTQYF. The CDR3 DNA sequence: TGCGCCAGCAGCTCGGAGGGACAGGGGCGCTGGGATACGCAGTATTTT.